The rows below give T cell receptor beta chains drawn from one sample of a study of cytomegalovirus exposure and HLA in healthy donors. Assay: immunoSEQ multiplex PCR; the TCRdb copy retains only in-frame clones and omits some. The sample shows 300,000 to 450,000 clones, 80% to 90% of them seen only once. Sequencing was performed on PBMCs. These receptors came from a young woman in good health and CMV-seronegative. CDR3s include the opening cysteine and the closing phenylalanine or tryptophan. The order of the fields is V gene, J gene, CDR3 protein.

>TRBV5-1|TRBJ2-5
CASSLARTLIGGETQYF
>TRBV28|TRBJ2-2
CASSLSWTEYTGELFF
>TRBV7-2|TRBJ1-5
CASSFDEALPQHF
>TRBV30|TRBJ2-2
CAWSVPTLTAGELFF
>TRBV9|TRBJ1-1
CASTRDGGSMNTEAFF
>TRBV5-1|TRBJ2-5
CASTDWQGMETQYF
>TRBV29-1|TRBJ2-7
CSVERSYEQYF
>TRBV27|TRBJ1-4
CASSLFWASDEKLFF
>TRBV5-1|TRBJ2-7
CASSSTSGGGYEQYF
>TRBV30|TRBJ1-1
CAWSLWTGSTEAFF